The present entry profiles one TCR beta chain with its context. Its binding antigen is unknown. Base-call qualities are not available, and no considerably larger clone is one nucleotide away. TCRbeta CDR3 regions were amplified from genomic DNA by means of the immunoSEQ Assay, a bias-controlled multiplex PCR. Processing in the source paper ran as follows. Within the assay, amplification of reference gene primers was used to estimate how many nucleated cells each sample contained. Sequence reads were collapsed and filtered to measure the absolute abundance of every unique TCRbeta CDR3 rearrangement. For each sample, productive Simpson clonality was calculated by taking the square root of Simpson's diversity index across productive rearrangements. Imported from immuneACCESS, the table was reduced by TCRdb to in-frame sequences with V and J called. These copies leave out some clones; in studies compared against another copy, an unresolved V gene accounts for under half, and the cause of the remainder is not known. V and J calls and clone size are as listed in that table; D and trimming were resolved from the DNA. This sample lists approximately 240,000 clones; under 90% were detected once. About a sixth of the sample goes to the ten largest clones.

Each collaborating institution followed its own protocols to collect whole blood in K2EDTA tubes. For TCRbeta analysis, collaborators shipped samples in one of three forms: frozen whole blood, isolated PBMCs, or DNA extracted from either of those sample types. The data stem from a study of blood T cell repertoires in COVID-19 (dated by TCRdb to the early 2020s). Study-level background: Samples covering the acute and convalescent phases of COVID-19 were provided by collaborators in the United States, Italy and Spain. The repertoires were released in a freely available public database intended as a resource for research on the immune response to SARS-CoV-2. Where HLA class I and class II types were available, the types were taken from metadata supplied by the sample provider, not from assay-based typing. The material from the prospective study consisted of cDNA or gDNA derived from T cells, B-cell-depleted T cells, or PBMCs. Samples came from the ongoing ImmuneRACE study (first 160 participants) plus 1,254 subjects from 6 global collaborators. Deeply sampled blood TCRbeta repertoires from subjects exposed to, actively infected with, or recovered from COVID-19 were included in the dataset. The sample metadata nearly always contained a de-identified subject ID, COVID-19 status, age in years and sex.

The germline V gene gives CDR1 as SGHTA and CDR2 as FQGNSA. V is reduced by 5 bases and J by 4 bases, leaving a spacing of 15 bases between them. The CDR3 holds 16 amino acids from the cysteine to the phenylalanine. Only the CDR3 region is kept as DNA, spanning 48 bases read in frame from base 1. General findings and caveats noted by the study authors: The quantity of clinical and demographic metadata differed by source and by participant and was supplied without curation.

The sequence was obtained from a woman of 80 years or more with active or convalescent COVID-19. This receptor chain uses TRBV7-2 and TRBJ2-6, and TRBD1 may be the D gene, going by 5 matching bases. Material: peripheral blood. The CDR3 loop reads CASSQRTGTGANVLTF. The sequenced DNA is TGTGCCAGCAGCCAACGAACAGGAACCGGGGCCAACGTCCTGACTTTC.